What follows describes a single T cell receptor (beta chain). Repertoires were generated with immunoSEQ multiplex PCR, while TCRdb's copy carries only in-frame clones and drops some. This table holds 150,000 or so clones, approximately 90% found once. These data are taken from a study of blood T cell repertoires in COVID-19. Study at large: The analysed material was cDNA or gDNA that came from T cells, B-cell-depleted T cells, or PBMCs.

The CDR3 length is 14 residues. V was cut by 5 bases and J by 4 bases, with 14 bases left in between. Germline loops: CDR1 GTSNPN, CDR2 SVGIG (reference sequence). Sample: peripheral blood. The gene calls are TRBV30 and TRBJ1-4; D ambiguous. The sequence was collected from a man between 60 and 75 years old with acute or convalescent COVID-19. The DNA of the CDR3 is TGTGCCTGGGCTACCGGGAAGTATAATGAAAAACTGTTTTTT. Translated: CAWATGKYNEKLFF. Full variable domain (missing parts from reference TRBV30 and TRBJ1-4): SQTIHQWPATLVQPVGSPLSLECTVEGTSNPNLYWYRQAAGRGLQLLFYSVGIGQISSEVPQNLSASRPQDRQFILSSKKLLLSDSGFYLCAWATGKYNEKLFFGSGTQLSVL.